The rows below give T cell receptor beta chains drawn from one sample of a study of T cell repertoires in cytomegalovirus infection. From the reads, TCRdb called clonotypes with MiXCR, one entry per CDR3 protein. The sample records 450,000 to 650,000 distinct CDR3 sequences, around 27% being singletons. The sample comprised PBMCs. These receptors were collected from a human donor in good health (CMV status not recorded). Some clones in this sample may be carry-over from other donors' samples. The CDR3 runs from the conserved cysteine through the conserved F or W. D genes are given only for firm matches. Some rows mark clone size as missing; the rest say once, few, many or name a class of expanded clone.

TGCAGTGCTAGAGATAAAGGAATCTACGAGCAGTACTTC | CSARDKGIYEQYF | few | TRBJ2-7 | TRBV20-1 | NA
TGTGCCAGTAGTATAGAGGGGACAGAGTTTTTGAACACTGAAGCTTTCTTT | CASSIEGTEFLNTEAFF | NA | TRBJ1-1 | TRBV19 | TRBD1
TGTGCCAGCAGTTTCCGGAACAGAGCCTACGAGCAGTACTTC | CASSFRNRAYEQYF | NA | TRBJ2-7 | TRBV12-3/TRBV12-4 | NA
TGCAGTGCCGCCACAGGTACAGATACGCAGTATTTT | CSAATGTDTQYF | NA | TRBJ2-3 | TRBV20-1 | NA
TGTGCCAGCTCACCACCGAACGGGGGAGGTGGAAACACCATATATTTT | CASSPPNGGGGNTIYF | NA | TRBJ1-3 | TRBV18 | NA
TGTGCCAGCAGCTTGGGGTCAGGACAGGGGCCCGAAGAGACCCAGTACTTC | CASSLGSGQGPEETQYF | many | TRBJ2-5 | TRBV5-4 | TRBD1
TGTGCCAGCAGCTATTGGACTAGCGCCGGGAACGAGCAGTACTTC | CASSYWTSAGNEQYF | many | TRBJ2-7 | TRBV7-2 | TRBD2
TGTGCCAGCAGCGCTCGTGCGGTAGCGGCCTCGGGTACGCAGTATTTT | CASSARAVAASGTQYF | once | TRBJ2-3 | TRBV7-2 | NA
TGTGCCAGCAAGGGACAGGGGAAATATACGCAGTATTTT | CASKGQGKYTQYF | NA | TRBJ2-3 | TRBV5-4 | TRBD1
TGTGCCAGCAGCTTAGTAGGGGGGACTAGCGGGAGTCGACGTCTCTACAATGAGCAGTTCTTC | CASSLVGGTSGSRRLYNEQFF | NA | TRBJ2-1 | TRBV7-9 | TRBD2
TGTGCCAGCAGCCAGGGACTGCGCAATAAACTGTGGAGCTCCTACAATGAGCAGTTCTTC | CASSQGLRNKLWSSYNEQFF | many | TRBJ2-1 | TRBV7-2 | NA
TGTGCCAGCAGTAAGTACAGGGATCAGCGCACTGAAGCTTTCTTT | CASSKYRDQRTEAFF | NA | TRBJ1-1 | TRBV27 | NA